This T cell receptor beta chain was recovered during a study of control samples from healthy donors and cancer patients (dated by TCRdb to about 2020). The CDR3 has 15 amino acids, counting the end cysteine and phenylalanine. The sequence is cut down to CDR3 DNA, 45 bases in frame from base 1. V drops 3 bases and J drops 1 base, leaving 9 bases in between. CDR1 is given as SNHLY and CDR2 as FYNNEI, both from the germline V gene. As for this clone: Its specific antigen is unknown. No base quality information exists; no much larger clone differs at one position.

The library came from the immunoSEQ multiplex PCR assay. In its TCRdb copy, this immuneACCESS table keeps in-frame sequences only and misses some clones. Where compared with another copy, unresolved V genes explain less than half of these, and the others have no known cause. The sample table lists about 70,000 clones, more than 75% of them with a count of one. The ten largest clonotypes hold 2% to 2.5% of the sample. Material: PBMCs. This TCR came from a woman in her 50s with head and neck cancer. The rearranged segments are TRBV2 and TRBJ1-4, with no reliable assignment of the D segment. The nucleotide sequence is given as TGTGCCAGCAGTGATGGGAGGGAAACTAATGAAAAACTGTTTTTT. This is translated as CASSDGRETNEKLFF.